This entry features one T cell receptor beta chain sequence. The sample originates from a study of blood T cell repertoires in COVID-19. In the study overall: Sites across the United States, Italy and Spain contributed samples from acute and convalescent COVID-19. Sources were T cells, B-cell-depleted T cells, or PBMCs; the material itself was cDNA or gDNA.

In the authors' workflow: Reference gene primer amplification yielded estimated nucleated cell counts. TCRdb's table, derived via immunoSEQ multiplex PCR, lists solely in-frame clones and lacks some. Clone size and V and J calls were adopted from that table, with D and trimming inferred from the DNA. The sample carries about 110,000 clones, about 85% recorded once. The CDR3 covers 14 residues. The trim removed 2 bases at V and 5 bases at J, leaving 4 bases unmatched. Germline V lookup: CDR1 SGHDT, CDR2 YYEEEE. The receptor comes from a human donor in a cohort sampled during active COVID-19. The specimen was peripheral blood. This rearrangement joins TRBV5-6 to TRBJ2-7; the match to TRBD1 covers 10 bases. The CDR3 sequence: CASSFGTGVHEQYF. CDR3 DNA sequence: TGTGCCAGCAGCTTTGGGACAGGGGTCCACGAGCAGTACTTC. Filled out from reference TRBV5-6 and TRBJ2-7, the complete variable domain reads DAGVTQSPTHLIKTRGQQVTLRCSPKSGHDTVSWYQQALGQGPQFIFQYYEEEERQRGNFPDRFSGHQFPNYSSELNVNALLLGDSALYLCASSFGTGVHEQYFGPGTRLTVT.